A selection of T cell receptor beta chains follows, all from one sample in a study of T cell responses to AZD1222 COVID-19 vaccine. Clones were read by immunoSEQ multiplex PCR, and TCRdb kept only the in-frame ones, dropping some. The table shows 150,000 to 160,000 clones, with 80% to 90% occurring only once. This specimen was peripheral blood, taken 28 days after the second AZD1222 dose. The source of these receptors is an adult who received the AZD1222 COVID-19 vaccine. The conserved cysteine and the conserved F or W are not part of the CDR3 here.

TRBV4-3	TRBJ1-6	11	ASSQKGNSPLH
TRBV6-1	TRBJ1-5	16	ASSVLPQAQASNQPQH
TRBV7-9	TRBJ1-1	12	ATAAVGAGTEAF
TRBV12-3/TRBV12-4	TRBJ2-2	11	ASSGRGAGELF
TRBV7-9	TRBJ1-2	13	ASSPGQGQAYGYT
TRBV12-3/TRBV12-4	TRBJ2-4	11	ASSLVAGNIQY
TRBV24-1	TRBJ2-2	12	ATSDPANTGELF
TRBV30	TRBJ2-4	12	AWSRIAAKNIQY
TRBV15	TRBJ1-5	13	ATSRVRGLNQPQH
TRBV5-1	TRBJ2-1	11	ASSWQGIDEQF
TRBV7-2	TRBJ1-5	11	ASSLWGDQPQH
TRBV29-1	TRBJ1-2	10	SVLGTGEGYT
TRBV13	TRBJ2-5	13	ASRSTSGGQETQY
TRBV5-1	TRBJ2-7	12	ASSLGQGSYEQY
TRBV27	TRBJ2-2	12	ASSLMAGPRELF
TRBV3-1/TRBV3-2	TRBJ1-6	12	ASSSDRYGPIPH
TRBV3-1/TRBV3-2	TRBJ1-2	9	ASSQEDGYT
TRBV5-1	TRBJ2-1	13	ASSPGNRLYNEQF
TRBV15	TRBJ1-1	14	ATSSRGLGMNTEAF
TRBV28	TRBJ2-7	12	ATALLATIHEQY
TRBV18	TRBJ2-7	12	ASSPTDSSYEQY
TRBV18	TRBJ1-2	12	ASSPAGTNYGYT
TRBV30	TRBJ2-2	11	AWGTGHTGELF
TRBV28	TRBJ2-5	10	ASSIQRETQY
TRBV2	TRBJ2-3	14	ASSPTSGSSTDTQY
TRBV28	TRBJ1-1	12	ASSPSWDRGFTF
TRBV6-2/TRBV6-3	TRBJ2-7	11	ASSTRRSYEQY
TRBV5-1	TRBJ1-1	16	ASSLARQGGRMNTEAF
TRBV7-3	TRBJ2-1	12	ASSRTSGSYEQF